The 10 T cell receptor beta chains given below trace back to one sample, sequenced in a study of beta chain features in type 1 diabetes (dated by TCRdb to 2016 to 2019). Receptors were amplified or captured by the immunoSEQ multiplex PCR assay. The High Capacity cDNA Reverse Transcription Kit was used to reverse transcribe all of the isolated RNA, meaning that expressed TCRB transcripts were what got sequenced. TCRdb took this table from immuneACCESS and kept in-frame rearrangements with V and J called. Such tables lack part of the clones; where checked against another copy, unresolved V genes explain under half of the gap, and the rest is unexplained. Here the sample has a few hundred thousand clones; around 15% occur a single time. The top ten hold approximately 0.02% of the sample. Sequencing used naive CD4+ T cells from blood. The cell subset or site label, read with the paper, signifies: true naive CD4+ T cells. These TCRs come from a woman aged 18-29 years in good health.

As concerns this clone: Distinct nucleotide sequences in the sample also encode this CDR3. The CDR3 is CASSRDRVDGYTF. The CDR3 bases are TGTGCCAGCAGTAGGGACAGGGTGGACGGCTACACCTTC. The chain couples TRBV6-5 to TRBJ1-2; 9 bases map to TRBD1. CDR1 and CDR2 from the germline V gene are MNHEY and SVGAGI. J gave up 8 bases and V 5 bases, and 6 bases lay outside the gene matches. The length of the CDR3 is 13 residues.

The genes are TRBV7-9 and TRBJ1-1; the D gene is possibly TRBD1 (5 bases). The CDR3 runs 15 residues. Per germline, CDR1 SEHNR and CDR2 FQNEAQ (reference sequence). Trimming stripped 0 bases from V and 10 bases from J, with 18 bases between. The CDR3 DNA follows: TGTGCCAGCAGCTTAGCTGATCGGGCAGGGAAGGGAGCTTTCTTT. Its translation is CASSLADRAGKGAFF.

The chain links TRBV15 to TRBJ2-1, with D hard to call. The CDR3 is 12 amino acids. V was pared by 3 bases and J by 5 bases, with 5 bases between. Germline V lookup: CDR1 LNHNV, CDR2 YYDKDF (reference sequence). This CDR3 is CATSRRNNEQFF. The CDR3 DNA reads as TGTGCCACCAGCAGGCGGAACAATGAGCAGTTCTTC.

This chain links TRBV27 with TRBJ2-5; tentatively, D is TRBD1 (6 bases). Germline V CDR1 and CDR2: MNHEY, SMNVEV (reference sequence). V was pared by 0 bases and J by 4 bases, with 12 bases between. The CDR3 has 15 amino acids. The CDR3 DNA follows: TGTGCCAGCAGTTTATCAGGGGGTTTGGTAGAGACCCAGTACTTC. Translating it yields CASSLSGGLVETQYF.

The chain carries TRBV30 and TRBJ2-1; 8 nucleotides align to TRBD1. There are 15 residues in the CDR3. Unmatched junction bases numbered 5, after V lost 0 bases and J lost 4 bases. The germline V gene encodes CDR1 GTSNPN and CDR2 SVGIG (reference sequence). The CDR3 DNA reads as TGTGCCTGGAGTGTAATGCAGGGGGCTTACAATGAGCAGTTCTTC. This encodes CAWSVMQGAYNEQFF.

This clone was seen more than once but under ten times. The chain combines TRBV7-9 with TRBJ2-1, with TRBD1 matching over 9 bases. J lost 15 bases, V lost 5 bases, and 8 bases had no gene match. The germline gives CDR1 SEHNR, CDR2 FQNEAQ (reference sequence). The CDR3 has 12 amino acids. This CDR3 reads CASSPRDRVRFF. The CDR3 bases are TGTGCCAGCAGCCCGAGGGACAGGGTCCGGTTCTTC.

In its sample, this clone was seen a few times. The chain carries TRBV28 and TRBJ2-7; 7 bases fit TRBD1. The CDR3 is made up of 15 amino acids. V was pared by 6 bases and J by 7 bases, with 15 bases of the junction left unmatched. Germline CDR1 is MDHEN and CDR2 is SYDVKM. DNA for the CDR3: TGTGCCAGCAGACATACCGGGACAGCCTTTGGGGAGCAGTACTTC. Its protein is CASRHTGTAFGEQYF.

The genes are TRBV29-1 and TRBJ2-5; the D is unclear. The V end lost 7 bases, the J end lost 4 bases, and 10 bases lay between the germline ends. CDR1 and CDR2 from the germline V gene are SQVTM and ANQGSEA. There are 11 residues in the CDR3. CDR3 sequence reads: CSARNIETQYF. The CDR3 nucleotides are TGCAGCGCTAGGAACATAGAGACCCAGTACTTC.

The chain carries TRBV28 and TRBJ2-4; D is unresolved. The CDR3 runs to 11 residues. V lost 8 bases, J lost 5 bases, and 7 bases lay in between. Germline assignment: CDR1 MDHEN and CDR2 SYDVKM. CDR3 loop: CASQGENIQYF. In DNA, the CDR3 is TGTGCCAGCCAAGGAGAAAACATTCAGTACTTC.

This clone was counted a few times. The V and J genes are TRBV4-3 and TRBJ1-1, with 9 bases that match TRBD1. The CDR3 length is 19 residues. Trimming took 0 bases from V and 8 from J; bases not matched to a gene: 19. Germline lookup yields CDR1 LGHNA and CDR2 YSLEER. This CDR3 is CASSQDLTGGTGGHTEAFF. The CDR3 region has the DNA TGCGCCAGCAGCCAAGATCTTACAGGGGGCACAGGGGGACATACCGAAGCTTTCTTT.